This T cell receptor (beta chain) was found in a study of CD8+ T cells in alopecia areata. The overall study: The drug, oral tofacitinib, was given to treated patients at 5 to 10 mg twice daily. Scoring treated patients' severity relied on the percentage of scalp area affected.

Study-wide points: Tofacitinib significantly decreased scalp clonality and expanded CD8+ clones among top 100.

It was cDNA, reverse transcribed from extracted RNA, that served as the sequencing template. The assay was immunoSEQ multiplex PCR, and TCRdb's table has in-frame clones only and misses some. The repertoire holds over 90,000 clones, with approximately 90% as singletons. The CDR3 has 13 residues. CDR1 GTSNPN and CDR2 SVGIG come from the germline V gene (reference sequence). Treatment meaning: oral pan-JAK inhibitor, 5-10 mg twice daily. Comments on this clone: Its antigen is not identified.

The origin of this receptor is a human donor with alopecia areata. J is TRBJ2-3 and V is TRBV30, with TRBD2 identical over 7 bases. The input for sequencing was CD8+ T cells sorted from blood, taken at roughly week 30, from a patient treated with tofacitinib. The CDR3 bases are TGTGCGATCGGCCTAGCGGGCACAGATACGCAGTATTTT. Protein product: CAIGLAGTDTQYF.